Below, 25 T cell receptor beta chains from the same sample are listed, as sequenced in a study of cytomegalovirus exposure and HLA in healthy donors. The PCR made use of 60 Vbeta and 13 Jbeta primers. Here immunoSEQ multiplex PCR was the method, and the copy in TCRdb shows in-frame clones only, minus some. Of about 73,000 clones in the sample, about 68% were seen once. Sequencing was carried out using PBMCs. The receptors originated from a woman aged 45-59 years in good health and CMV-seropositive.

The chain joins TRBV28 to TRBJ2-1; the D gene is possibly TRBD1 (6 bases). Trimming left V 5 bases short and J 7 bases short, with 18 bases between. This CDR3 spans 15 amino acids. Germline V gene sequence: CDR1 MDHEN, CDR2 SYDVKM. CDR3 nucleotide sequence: TGTGCCAGCAGTCGGCCGGGACACGGGTTGAATGAGCAGTTCTTC. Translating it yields CASSRPGHGLNEQFF.

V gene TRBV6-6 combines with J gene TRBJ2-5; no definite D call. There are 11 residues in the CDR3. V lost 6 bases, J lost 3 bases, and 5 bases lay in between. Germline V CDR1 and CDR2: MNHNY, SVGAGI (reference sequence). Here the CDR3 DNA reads TGTGCCAGCAGAACTGAAGAGACCCAGTACTTC. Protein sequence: CASRTEETQYF.

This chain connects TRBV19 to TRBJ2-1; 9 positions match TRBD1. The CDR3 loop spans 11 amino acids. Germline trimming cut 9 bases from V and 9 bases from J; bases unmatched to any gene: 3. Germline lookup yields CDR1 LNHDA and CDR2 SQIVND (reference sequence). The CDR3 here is CARLQGAEQFF. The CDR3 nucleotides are TGTGCCAGACTACAGGGGGCTGAGCAGTTCTTC.

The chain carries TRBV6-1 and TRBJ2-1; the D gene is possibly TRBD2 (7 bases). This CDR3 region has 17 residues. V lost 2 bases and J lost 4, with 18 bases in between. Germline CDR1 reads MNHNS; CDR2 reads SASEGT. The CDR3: CASSEKRGGSVYNEQFF. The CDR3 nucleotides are TGTGCCAGCAGTGAAAAGCGCGGGGGCTCCGTTTACAATGAGCAGTTCTTC.

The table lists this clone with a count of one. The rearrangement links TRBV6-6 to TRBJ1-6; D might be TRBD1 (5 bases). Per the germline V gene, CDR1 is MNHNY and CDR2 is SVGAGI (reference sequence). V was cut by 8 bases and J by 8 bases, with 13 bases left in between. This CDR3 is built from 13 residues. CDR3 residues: CASLTGLHSPLHF. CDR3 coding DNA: TGTGCCAGCCTTACGGGACTCCATTCACCCCTCCACTTT.

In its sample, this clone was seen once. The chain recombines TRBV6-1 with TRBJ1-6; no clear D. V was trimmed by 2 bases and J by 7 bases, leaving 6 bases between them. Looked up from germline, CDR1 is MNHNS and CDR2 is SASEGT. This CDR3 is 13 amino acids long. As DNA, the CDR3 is TGTGCCAGCAGTGAATGGCCAAATTCACCCCTCCACTTT. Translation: CASSEWPNSPLHF.

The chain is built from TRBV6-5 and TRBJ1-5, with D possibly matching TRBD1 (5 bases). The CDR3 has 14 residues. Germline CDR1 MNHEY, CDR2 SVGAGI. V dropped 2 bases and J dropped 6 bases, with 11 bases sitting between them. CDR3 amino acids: CASSYGGSSQPQHF. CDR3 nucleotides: TGTGCCAGCAGTTACGGGGGGTCTAGTCAGCCCCAGCATTTT.

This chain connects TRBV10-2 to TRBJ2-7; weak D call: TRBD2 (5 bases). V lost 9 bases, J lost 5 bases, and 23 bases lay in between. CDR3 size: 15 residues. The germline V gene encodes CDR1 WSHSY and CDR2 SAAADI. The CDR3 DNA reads TGCGCCAGTAGGGTAACTACAGAGACTACTAACGAGCAGTACGTC. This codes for CASRVTTETTNEQYV.

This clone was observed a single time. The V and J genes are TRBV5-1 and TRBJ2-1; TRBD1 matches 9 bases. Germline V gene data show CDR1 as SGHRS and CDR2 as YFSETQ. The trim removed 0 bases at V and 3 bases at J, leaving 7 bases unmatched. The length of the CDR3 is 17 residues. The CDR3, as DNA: TGCGCCAGCAGCTTGGATTCGACAGGGGGTTTCTACAATGAGCAGTTCTTC. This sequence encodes CASSLDSTGGFYNEQFF. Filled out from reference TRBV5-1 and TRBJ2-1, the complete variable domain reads KAGVTQTPRYLIKTRGQQVTLSCSPISGHRSVSWYQQTPGQGLQFLFEYFSETQRNKGNFPGRFSGRQFSNSRSEMNVSTLELGDSALYLCASSLDSTGGFYNEQFFGPGTRLTVL.

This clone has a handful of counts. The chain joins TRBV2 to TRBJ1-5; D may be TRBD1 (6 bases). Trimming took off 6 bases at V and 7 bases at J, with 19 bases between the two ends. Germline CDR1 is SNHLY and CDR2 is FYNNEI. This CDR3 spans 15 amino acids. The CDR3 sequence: CASRETTGSWQPQHF. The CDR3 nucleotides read TGTGCCAGCAGAGAGACTACAGGGAGCTGGCAGCCCCAGCATTTT.

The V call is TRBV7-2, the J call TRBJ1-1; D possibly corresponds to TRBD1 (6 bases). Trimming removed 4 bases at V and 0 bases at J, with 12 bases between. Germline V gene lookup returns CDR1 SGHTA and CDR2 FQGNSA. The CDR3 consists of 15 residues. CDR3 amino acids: CASSYGQGLNTEAFF. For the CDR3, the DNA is TGTGCCAGCAGCTACGGCCAGGGGCTGAACACTGAAGCTTTCTTT. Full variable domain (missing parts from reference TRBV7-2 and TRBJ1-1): GAGVSQSPSNKVTEKGKDVELRCDPISGHTALYWYRQSLGQGLEFLIYFQGNSAPDKSGLPSDRFSAERTGGSVSTLTIQRTQQEDSAVYLCASSYGQGLNTEAFFGQGTRLTVV.

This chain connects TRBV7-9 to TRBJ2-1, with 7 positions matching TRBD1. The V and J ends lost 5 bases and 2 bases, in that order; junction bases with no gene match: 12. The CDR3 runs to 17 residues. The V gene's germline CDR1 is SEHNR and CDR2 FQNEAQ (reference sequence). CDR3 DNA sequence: TGTGCCAGCAGCGTTCAGGCCGGGACAGAGGCCTACAATGAGCAGTTCTTC. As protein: CASSVQAGTEAYNEQFF.

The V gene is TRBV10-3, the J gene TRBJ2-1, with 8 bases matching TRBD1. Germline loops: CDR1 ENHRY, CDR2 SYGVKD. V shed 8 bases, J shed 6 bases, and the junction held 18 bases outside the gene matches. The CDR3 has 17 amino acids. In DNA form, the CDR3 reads TGTGCCATCGGCCGGGAGAGGACAGGGCTAAGAGGCAATGAGCAGTTCTTC. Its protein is CAIGRERTGLRGNEQFF.

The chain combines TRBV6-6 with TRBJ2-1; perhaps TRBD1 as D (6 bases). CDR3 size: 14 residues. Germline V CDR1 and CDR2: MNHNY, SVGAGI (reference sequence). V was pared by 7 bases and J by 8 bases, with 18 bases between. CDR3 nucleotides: TGTGCCAGCACGACTGCCAGGGGCGAGGATGAGCAGTTCTTC. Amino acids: CASTTARGEDEQFF.

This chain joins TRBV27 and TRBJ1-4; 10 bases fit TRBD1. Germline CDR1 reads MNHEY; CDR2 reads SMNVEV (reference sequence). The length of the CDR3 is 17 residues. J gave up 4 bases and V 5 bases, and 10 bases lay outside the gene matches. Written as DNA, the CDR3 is TGTGCCAGCAGTCCGCGAACTAGGACAGGGGGTAATGAAAAACTGTTTTTT. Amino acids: CASSPRTRTGGNEKLFF.

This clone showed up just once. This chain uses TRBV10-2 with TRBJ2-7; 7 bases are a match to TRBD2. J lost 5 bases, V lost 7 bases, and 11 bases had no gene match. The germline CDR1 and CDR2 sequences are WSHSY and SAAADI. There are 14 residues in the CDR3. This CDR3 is CASNINGGMNEQYV. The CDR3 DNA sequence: TGCGCCAGCAACATCAACGGGGGGATGAACGAGCAGTACGTC.

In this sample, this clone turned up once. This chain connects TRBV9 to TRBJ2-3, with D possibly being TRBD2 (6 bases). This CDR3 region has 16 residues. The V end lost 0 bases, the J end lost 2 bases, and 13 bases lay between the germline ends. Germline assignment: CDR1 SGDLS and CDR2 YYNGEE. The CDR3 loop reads CASSVAWGVDTDTQYF. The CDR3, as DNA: TGTGCCAGCAGCGTAGCTTGGGGGGTTGACACAGATACGCAGTATTTT.

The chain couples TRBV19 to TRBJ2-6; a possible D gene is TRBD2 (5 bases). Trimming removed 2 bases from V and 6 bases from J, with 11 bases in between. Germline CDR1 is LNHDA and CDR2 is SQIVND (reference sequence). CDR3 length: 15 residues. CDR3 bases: TGTGCCAGTAGTATAAAGCGGTTTGAGGCCAACGTCCTGACTTTC. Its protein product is CASSIKRFEANVLTF.

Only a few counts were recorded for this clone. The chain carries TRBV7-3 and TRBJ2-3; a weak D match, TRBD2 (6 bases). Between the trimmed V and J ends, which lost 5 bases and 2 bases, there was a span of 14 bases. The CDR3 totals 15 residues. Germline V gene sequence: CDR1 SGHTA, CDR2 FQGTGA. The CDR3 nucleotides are TGTGCCAGCAGCCCTCTCGGGACTCACACAGATACGCAGTATTTT. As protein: CASSPLGTHTDTQYF.

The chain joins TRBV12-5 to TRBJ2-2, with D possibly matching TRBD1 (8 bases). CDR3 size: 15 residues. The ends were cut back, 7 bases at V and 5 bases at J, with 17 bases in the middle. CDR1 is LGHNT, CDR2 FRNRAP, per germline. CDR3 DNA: TGTGCTAGTGTCCATGACAGGGGAGGGACCGGGGAGCTGTTTTTT. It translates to CASVHDRGGTGELFF.

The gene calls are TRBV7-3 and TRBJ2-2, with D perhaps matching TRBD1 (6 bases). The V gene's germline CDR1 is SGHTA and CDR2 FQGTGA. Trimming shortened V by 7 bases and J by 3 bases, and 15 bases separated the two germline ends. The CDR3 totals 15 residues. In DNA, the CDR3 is TGTGCCAGCACCTCAGAAGGACAGTACACCGGGGAGCTGTTTTTT. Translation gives CASTSEGQYTGELFF.

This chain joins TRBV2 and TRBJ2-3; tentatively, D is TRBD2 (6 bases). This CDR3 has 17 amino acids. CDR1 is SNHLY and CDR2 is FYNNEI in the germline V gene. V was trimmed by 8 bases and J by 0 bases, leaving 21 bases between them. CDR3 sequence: CASASRWAGYSTDTQYF. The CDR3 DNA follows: TGTGCCAGCGCAAGTAGGTGGGCGGGGTACAGCACAGATACGCAGTATTTT.

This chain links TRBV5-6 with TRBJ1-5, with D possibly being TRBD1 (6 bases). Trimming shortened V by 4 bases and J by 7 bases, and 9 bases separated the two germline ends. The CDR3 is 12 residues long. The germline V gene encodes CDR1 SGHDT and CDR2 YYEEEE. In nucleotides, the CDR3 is TGTGCCAGCAGCCAAGGGGGACAGCCCCAGCATTTT. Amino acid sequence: CASSQGGQPQHF.

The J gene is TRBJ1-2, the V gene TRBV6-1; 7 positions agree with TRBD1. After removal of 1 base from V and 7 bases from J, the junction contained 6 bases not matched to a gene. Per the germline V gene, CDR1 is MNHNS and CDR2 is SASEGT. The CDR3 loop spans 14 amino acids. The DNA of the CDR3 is TGTGCCAGCAGTGAAGATACGGCAGGGGGTGGCTACACCTTC. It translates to CASSEDTAGGGYTF.

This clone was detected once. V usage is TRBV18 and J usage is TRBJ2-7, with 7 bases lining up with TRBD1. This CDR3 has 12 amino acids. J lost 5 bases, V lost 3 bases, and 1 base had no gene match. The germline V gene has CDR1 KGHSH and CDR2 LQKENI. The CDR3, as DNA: TGTGCCAGCTCACCTGGGACAGACGAGCAGTACTTC. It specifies CASSPGTDEQYF.